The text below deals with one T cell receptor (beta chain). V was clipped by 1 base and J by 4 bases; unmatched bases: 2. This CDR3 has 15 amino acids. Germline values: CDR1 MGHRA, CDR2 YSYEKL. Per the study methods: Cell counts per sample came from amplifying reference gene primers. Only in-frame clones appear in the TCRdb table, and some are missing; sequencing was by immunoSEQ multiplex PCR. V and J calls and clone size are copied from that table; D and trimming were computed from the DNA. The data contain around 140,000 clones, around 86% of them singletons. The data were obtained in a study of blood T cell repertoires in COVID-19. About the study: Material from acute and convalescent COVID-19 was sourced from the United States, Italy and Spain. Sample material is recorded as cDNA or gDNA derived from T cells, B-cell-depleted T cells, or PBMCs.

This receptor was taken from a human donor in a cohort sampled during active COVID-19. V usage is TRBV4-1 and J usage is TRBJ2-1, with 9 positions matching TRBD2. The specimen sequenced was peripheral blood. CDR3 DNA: TGCGCCAGCAGCCAAGGGCTAGCGGGGTACAATGAGCAGTTCTTC. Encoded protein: CASSQGLAGYNEQFF.